Reported below is one TCR beta chain. Its recognized antigen is unknown. No per-base quality is available; no much larger clone lies one base away. The data originate from a study of CD8+CD57+ T cells in acquired aplastic anemia (dated by TCRdb to the late 2010s). A note on the overall study: DNA extracted from sorted CD4+ and CD8+ cells had a mean of around 3.3 ug, with a range of about 0.19 to 30 ug. CD8+CD57+ expansion was defined as a frequency above the mean frequency observed in healthy subjects.

General conclusions and limits of the study: CD8+ Simpson's diversity did not differ significantly between patients and healthy controls (P=0.060). Roughly 29 CD8+ CDR3 sequences were found in both patients and controls but appeared to be highly expressed in patients and within the immunodominant clones of the patients.

Expansion of CD8+CD57+ cells had been shown by flow cytometry in the patients chosen for sequencing. Every patient had severe acquired aplastic anemia, diagnosed using the International Study of Aplastic Anemia and Agranulocytosis and Camitta criteria. No patient had received any therapy when blood was sampled. The study deep-sequenced TCR repertoires of sorted CD4+ and CD8+ blood T cells from severe aplastic anemia patients and healthy subjects. Patients were enrolled under clinicaltrials.gov protocols 00001620, 01623167, 00001397, 00071045, 00081523 and 00961064 in the USA. Ficoll-Paque density gradient centrifugation was used to isolate peripheral blood mononuclear cells. Before DNA extraction, CD4+ and CD8+ T cells were sorted with FACS or magnetic beads. TCR beta VDJ combination and CDR3 sequence profiling used genomic DNA as the template. An Illumina HiSeq 2000 was used for TCR repertoire sequencing. As for the original processing: TRBV/TRBJ rearrangement plots, CDR3 size and DJ length profiles, and Simpson's diversity index were used to evaluate the repertoires. The immunodominant clone was defined as the most abundant DNA sequence in deep sequencing data. CDR3 amino acid sequences were checked for sharing between subjects and were compared against published repertoires and the VDJdb database. Through fastp at Q25 and MiXCR, TCRdb rebuilt clones from the public reads, retaining in-frame beta chains. Each CDR3 protein appears once, grouped with its most common genes and DNA. The V and J calls and clone size are TCRdb's, not the authors'. The table for this sample lists 400,000 to 600,000 distinct CDR3 sequences; more than 25% of them were counted only once. In total, the top ten clones hold 0.7% to 1% of the sample.

The CDR3 sequence holds 12 residues, the cysteine and phenylalanine included. Kept here is only the CDR3 DNA, which spans 36 bases and is read in frame from base 1. The junction carries 10 bases between V and J, which are trimmed by 3 bases and 8 bases respectively. The germline V gene (reference sequence) provides CDR1 LNHNV and CDR2 YYDKDF. Sequencing was done on a sample of sorted CD4+, CD8+, or CD8+CD57+ T cells (not recorded which) from PBMCs. The chain couples TRBV15 to TRBJ1-2, with no D gene named confidently. The clonotype originates from a human donor with aplastic anemia. The CDR3 sequence is CATSSHLGGYTF. The base sequence is TGTGCCACCAGCAGCCACCTGGGCGGCTACACCTTC.